Listed below are T cell receptor beta chains from one sample, sequenced in a study of radiation and T cells in renal cell carcinoma. Measured with immunoSEQ multiplex PCR; TCRdb has only the in-frame clones, and not every one. Counted here are about 150,000 clones, roughly 87% occurring once; the ten biggest clones make up 10% to 15%. This specimen was blood, taken from a patient whose treatment included radiotherapy and nephrectomy. The receptors stem from a woman between 45 and 65 years old with renal cell carcinoma. The CDR3 runs from the conserved cysteine through the conserved F or W. Each record gives: CDR3 DNA, CDR3 protein, V gene, clone size, J gene, D gene. D genes are given only for firm matches. Clone sizes are given selectively: once, few, many, or a class where the clone is expanded.

CDR3nt: TGTGCCAGCAGCTTAGTTTGGCGGCGCCAAGAGACCCAGTACTTC
CDR3aa: CASSLVWRRQETQYF
v_gene: TRBV7-2
abundance: .
j_gene: TRBJ2-5
d_gene: .

CDR3nt: TGTGCCAGCTCACAACAGGGTTGGACTGAAGCTTTCTTT
CDR3aa: CASSQQGWTEAFF
v_gene: TRBV18
abundance: .
j_gene: TRBJ1-1
d_gene: .

CDR3nt: TGTGCCAGCAGTTACCTCAGGGGGGTAAACACAGATACGCAGTATTTT
CDR3aa: CASSYLRGVNTDTQYF
v_gene: TRBV6-5
abundance: few
j_gene: TRBJ2-3
d_gene: .

CDR3nt: TGCAGCGTTGCGTTACAGGGGAACACTGAAGCTTTCTTC
CDR3aa: CSVALQGNTEAFF
v_gene: TRBV29-1
abundance: .
j_gene: TRBJ1-1
d_gene: TRBD1

CDR3nt: TGTGCCAGCAGCGAGGGGGTTGGGGCCAACGTCCTGACTTTC
CDR3aa: CASSEGVGANVLTF
v_gene: TRBV7-3
abundance: .
j_gene: TRBJ2-6
d_gene: .

CDR3nt: TGCAGCGTCAAGGAGGGAGGTAGCAATCAGCCCCAGCATTTT
CDR3aa: CSVKEGGSNQPQHF
v_gene: TRBV29-1
abundance: few
j_gene: TRBJ1-5
d_gene: .

CDR3nt: TGTGCCAGCAGCTTGGGCCTTAACGGTGAAGCTTTCTTT
CDR3aa: CASSLGLNGEAFF
v_gene: TRBV5-5
abundance: .
j_gene: TRBJ1-1
d_gene: .

CDR3nt: TGTGCCAGCTCATACGGACAGATTACTACCGGCTACACCTTC
CDR3aa: CASSYGQITTGYTF
v_gene: TRBV18
abundance: .
j_gene: TRBJ1-2
d_gene: .

CDR3nt: TGTGCCAGTAGTATTGACGGGACAGCCTTACAAGAGACCCAGTACTTC
CDR3aa: CASSIDGTALQETQYF
v_gene: TRBV19
abundance: .
j_gene: TRBJ2-5
d_gene: TRBD1

CDR3nt: TGTGCCAGCAGCTCCGCCGGGACAGGGAGCACAGATACGCAGTATTTT
CDR3aa: CASSSAGTGSTDTQYF
v_gene: TRBV9
abundance: .
j_gene: TRBJ2-3
d_gene: TRBD1

CDR3nt: TGTGCCAGCAGCCACCCGGGACAGGGGTTGCACGAGCAGTACTTC
CDR3aa: CASSHPGQGLHEQYF
v_gene: TRBV5-5
abundance: once
j_gene: TRBJ2-7
d_gene: TRBD1

CDR3nt: TGTGCCAGCAGCCAAGATCTCGGGGGACAGATTACCACCGGGGAGCTGTTTTTT
CDR3aa: CASSQDLGGQITTGELFF
v_gene: TRBV4-2
abundance: .
j_gene: TRBJ2-2
d_gene: .

CDR3nt: TGTGCCAGCAGTTCAGCGGGGGGCCGATTCCTTCCCCAAGAGACCCAGTACTTC
CDR3aa: CASSSAGGRFLPQETQYF
v_gene: TRBV7-9
abundance: .
j_gene: TRBJ2-5
d_gene: TRBD2

CDR3nt: TGTGCCAGCAGCCCGGGACAGGGGGCTAAGAACGAGCAGTACTTC
CDR3aa: CASSPGQGAKNEQYF
v_gene: TRBV4-2
abundance: .
j_gene: TRBJ2-7
d_gene: TRBD1

CDR3nt: TGTGCCAGCAGCCCCGAGGCCTCGAATGAAAAACTGTTTTTT
CDR3aa: CASSPEASNEKLFF
v_gene: TRBV7-9
abundance: .
j_gene: TRBJ1-4
d_gene: .

CDR3nt: TGTGCCAGCAGCATCACGACAGGGCTGGGTGAAAAACTGTTTTTT
CDR3aa: CASSITTGLGEKLFF
v_gene: TRBV7-9
abundance: .
j_gene: TRBJ1-4
d_gene: TRBD1

CDR3nt: TGTGCCAGCAGCAAACAAACGGCGGACTTCGAGCAGTACTTC
CDR3aa: CASSKQTADFEQYF
v_gene: TRBV6-5
abundance: .
j_gene: TRBJ2-7
d_gene: .

CDR3nt: TGTGCCAGCAGCCAGAGAGCGGGGGGTACCTACAATGAGCAGTTCTTC
CDR3aa: CASSQRAGGTYNEQFF
v_gene: TRBV7-2
abundance: .
j_gene: TRBJ2-1
d_gene: TRBD2

CDR3nt: TGTGCCAGCAGTTACGCAGGGCTGGAAGGGCAGTACTTC
CDR3aa: CASSYAGLEGQYF
v_gene: TRBV6-6
abundance: .
j_gene: TRBJ2-7
d_gene: .

CDR3nt: TGTGCCAGCTCACCGGGAGGTACTACCACAACTGAAGCTTTCTTT
CDR3aa: CASSPGGTTTTEAFF
v_gene: TRBV18
abundance: .
j_gene: TRBJ1-1
d_gene: .

CDR3nt: TGCGCCAGCAGCGTAGCAGGGGTACAATATGGCTACACCTTC
CDR3aa: CASSVAGVQYGYTF
v_gene: TRBV5-1
abundance: .
j_gene: TRBJ1-2
d_gene: .

CDR3nt: TGTGCCAGCAGCTTAGTGTTGGCAGGGGAAGAGACCCAGTACTTC
CDR3aa: CASSLVLAGEETQYF
v_gene: TRBV7-9
abundance: once
j_gene: TRBJ2-5
d_gene: .

CDR3nt: TGCGCCAGCAGCCAAGAATTCGCCGGGAACACTGAAGCTTTCTTT
CDR3aa: CASSQEFAGNTEAFF
v_gene: TRBV4-3
abundance: .
j_gene: TRBJ1-1
d_gene: .

CDR3nt: TGTGCCATCAGTGAGCCAGGGGGCTATGAGTCTGAAGCTTTCTTT
CDR3aa: CAISEPGGYESEAFF
v_gene: TRBV10-3
abundance: .
j_gene: TRBJ1-1
d_gene: TRBD1

CDR3nt: TGCGCCAGCAGCTTGGCCCCAGGGGGCTTGGGTGAAAAACTGTTTTTT
CDR3aa: CASSLAPGGLGEKLFF
v_gene: TRBV5-1
abundance: .
j_gene: TRBJ1-4
d_gene: TRBD1

CDR3nt: TGTGCCAGCAGCAGCCAAGGGAATGAGCAGTTCTTC
CDR3aa: CASSSQGNEQFF
v_gene: TRBV7-3
abundance: .
j_gene: TRBJ2-1
d_gene: .

CDR3nt: TGTGCCAGCAGTGAAGGACAGGGGTTACTTTTGAACACTGAAGCTTTCTTT
CDR3aa: CASSEGQGLLLNTEAFF
v_gene: TRBV6-1
abundance: .
j_gene: TRBJ1-1
d_gene: TRBD1

CDR3nt: TGTGCCAGCAGCAGGAGCAACACTGAAGCTTTCTTT
CDR3aa: CASSRSNTEAFF
v_gene: TRBV9
abundance: .
j_gene: TRBJ1-1
d_gene: .

CDR3nt: TGTGCCAGCAGCCAAGAACTAGCGGGGACTGGGGAGACCCAGTACTTC
CDR3aa: CASSQELAGTGETQYF
v_gene: TRBV14
abundance: .
j_gene: TRBJ2-5
d_gene: TRBD2

CDR3nt: TGTGCCAGTAGTATCGATCGAGCCAAAAACATTCAGTACTTC
CDR3aa: CASSIDRAKNIQYF
v_gene: TRBV19
abundance: .
j_gene: TRBJ2-4
d_gene: .

CDR3nt: TGTGCCAGTAGTATGGGCCCCGGCGCCGGGGGCTACACCTTC
CDR3aa: CASSMGPGAGGYTF
v_gene: TRBV19
abundance: .
j_gene: TRBJ1-2
d_gene: .